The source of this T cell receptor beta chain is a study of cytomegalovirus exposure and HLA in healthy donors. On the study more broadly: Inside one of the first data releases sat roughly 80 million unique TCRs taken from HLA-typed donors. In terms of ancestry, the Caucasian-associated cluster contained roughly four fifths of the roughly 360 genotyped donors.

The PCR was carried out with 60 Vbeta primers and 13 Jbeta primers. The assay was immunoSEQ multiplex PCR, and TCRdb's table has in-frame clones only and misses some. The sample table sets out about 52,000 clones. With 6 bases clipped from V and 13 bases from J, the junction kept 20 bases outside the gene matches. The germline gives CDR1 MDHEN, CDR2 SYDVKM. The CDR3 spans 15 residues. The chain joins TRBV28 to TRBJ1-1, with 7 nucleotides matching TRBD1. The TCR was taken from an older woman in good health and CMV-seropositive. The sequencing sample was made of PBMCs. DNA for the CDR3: TGTGCCAGCAGCCCAAACTCCGGGACAGCGGGCCAGGGTTTCTTT. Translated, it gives CASSPNSGTAGQGFF.